Described below is a single T cell receptor (beta chain) sequence and its context. This sample is drawn from a study of control samples from healthy donors and cancer patients. This CDR3 contains 13 residues. Trimming took off 0 bases at V and 8 bases at J, with 11 bases between the two ends. Germline V gene sequence: CDR1 SGHRS, CDR2 YFSETQ. TCRdb's table, derived via immunoSEQ multiplex PCR, lists solely in-frame clones and lacks some. Altogether about 92,000 clones are present, approximately 78% being singletons, with the ten largest covering 8.5% to 10%. V is TRBV5-1 and J is TRBJ1-2; tentatively, D is TRBD1 (6 bases). The source of this sequence is a woman aged 60-75 years in good health. Sample: blood. CDR3 sequence reads: CASSLGQDGGYTF. The CDR3 nucleotides read TGCGCCAGCAGCTTGGGACAGGACGGCGGCTACACCTTC.